One and the same sample provided the 17 T cell receptor beta chains below, sequenced in a study of monozygotic twins with cystic fibrosis. Sequencing was performed with immunoSEQ multiplex PCR; in TCRdb, only in-frame clones are kept and a portion is missing. The data contain 25,000 to 35,000 clones, just under 85% of them seen just once; the ten biggest clones take up approximately 0.93%. The sequencing sample was made of blood. The receptors originated from a girl aged 2-10 years with cystic fibrosis.

This clone was counted only a few times. The gene calls are TRBV28 and TRBJ1-1; tentatively, D is TRBD1 (5 bases). This CDR3 has 11 amino acids. The V gene's germline CDR1 is MDHEN and CDR2 SYDVKM. V was shortened by 9 bases and J by 7 bases, with 12 bases between the two germline ends. CDR3 region: CASQGWDEAFF. As DNA, the CDR3 is TGTGCCAGTCAGGGTTGGGATGAAGCTTTCTTT.

V and J are TRBV4-1 and TRBJ2-3, with TRBD2 identical over 15 bases. With V trimmed by 6 bases and J by 5 bases, 3 bases remained unmatched. From germline, CDR1 is MGHRA and CDR2 YSYEKL. CDR3 length equals 15 residues. The CDR3 loop is CASRPGLAGGDTQYF. The CDR3 nucleotides read TGCGCCAGCAGACCGGGACTAGCGGGAGGAGATACGCAGTATTTT.

This sequence joins TRBV28 and TRBJ1-1; D gene unclear. Between the trimmed V and J ends, which lost 6 bases and 6 bases, there was a span of 17 bases. The CDR3 sequence is 14 residues long. Germline V CDR1 and CDR2: MDHEN, SYDVKM. CDR3 in DNA: TGTGCCAGCAGCCCCGGAGGACGTAACTCTGAAGCTTTCTTT. Its protein product is CASSPGGRNSEAFF.

This clone was seen a few times. The rearrangement joins TRBV11-2 to TRBJ2-1; D call uncertain. Trimming stripped 5 bases from V and 8 bases from J, with 10 bases between. In germline, CDR1 is SGHAT, CDR2 FQNNGV. This CDR3 is built from 12 residues. The CDR3 DNA sequence: TGTGCCAGCAGCGCAGCAGCCGATGAGCAGTTCTTC. Protein: CASSAAADEQFF. The full variable domain, completed using reference TRBV11-2 and TRBJ2-1, is EAGVAQSPRYKIIEKRQSVAFWCNPISGHATLYWYQQILGQGPKLLIQFQNNGVVDDSQLPKDRFSAERLKGVDSTLKIQPAKLEDSAVYLCASSAAADEQFFGPGTRLTVL.

This sequence joins TRBV19 and TRBJ1-2, with a tentative D call TRBD1 (5 bases). Germline V gene lookup returns CDR1 LNHDA and CDR2 SQIVND (reference sequence). Trimming pared 1 base from V and 4 bases from J, leaving 13 bases between. This CDR3 is built from 15 residues. The CDR3 loop is CASSIGKGDTYGYTF. DNA of the CDR3: TGTGCCAGTAGTATAGGTAAAGGGGATACCTATGGCTACACCTTC.

The V call is TRBV7-9, the J call TRBJ2-6; D unresolved. The V gene lost 5 bases and the J gene lost 1 base, with 12 bases spanning the gap. This CDR3 spans 16 amino acids. Per the germline V gene, CDR1 is SEHNR and CDR2 is FQNEAQ (reference sequence). The CDR3 nucleotides are TGTGCCAGCAGCCCATGGGTAACATCTGGGGCCAACGTCCTGACTTTC. Translated: CASSPWVTSGANVLTF.

This rearrangement joins TRBV18 to TRBJ1-1; D is undetermined. The germline CDR1 and CDR2 sequences are KGHSH and LQKENI. The V end lost 2 bases, the J end lost 1 base, and 2 bases lay between the germline ends. This CDR3 contains 12 residues. CDR3 sequence reads: CASSPGNTEAFF. The CDR3 bases are TGTGCCAGCTCACCAGGGAACACTGAAGCTTTCTTT.

The CDR3 sequence: CASSHLTGGTEAFF. CDR3 bases: TGTGCCAGCAGCCACCTGACGGGGGGCACTGAAGCTTTCTTT. This chain connects TRBV5-8 to TRBJ1-1; TRBD1 might be the D (5 bases). The germline V gene has CDR1 SGHTS and CDR2 YDEGEE. V was cut by 4 bases and J by 4 bases, with 14 bases left in between. The CDR3 spans 14 residues.

The V call is TRBV2, the J call TRBJ2-7; a possible D gene is TRBD2 (5 bases). Trimming pared 3 bases from V and 2 bases from J, leaving 14 bases between. This CDR3 region has 15 residues. Germline V gene sequence: CDR1 SNHLY, CDR2 FYNNEI. In nucleotides, the CDR3 is TGTGCCAGCAGTGATCGCGTCTCGCGGGCCTACGAGCAGTACTTC. Translation: CASSDRVSRAYEQYF.

V and J are TRBV5-1 and TRBJ2-4; D not certain. V was pared by 0 bases and J by 6 bases, with 10 bases between. The CDR3 contains 14 residues. In germline, CDR1 is SGHRS, CDR2 YFSETQ. CDR3 in amino acids: CASSLGKVTNIQYF. CDR3 nucleotide sequence: TGCGCCAGCAGCTTGGGAAAGGTAACAAACATTCAGTACTTC.

This rearrangement joins TRBV4-1 to TRBJ1-1; no firm D call. This CDR3 spans 14 amino acids. Trimming took 1 base from V and 4 from J, leaving 10 bases between them. Germline-derived CDR1 and CDR2 are MGHRA and YSYEKL. The CDR3 sequence is CASSQGYGLTEAFF. In nucleotides, the CDR3 is TGCGCCAGCAGCCAAGGTTATGGCCTCACTGAAGCTTTCTTT.

The V call is TRBV5-1, the J call TRBJ2-1, with 7 nucleotides matching TRBD1. CDR3 length equals 14 residues. Unmatched junction bases numbered 6, after V lost 3 bases and J lost 6 bases. The germline CDR1 and CDR2 sequences are SGHRS and YFSETQ. The CDR3 here is CASSSLQGSNEQFF. The DNA of the CDR3 is TGCGCCAGCAGCTCCTTACAGGGGTCCAATGAGCAGTTCTTC.

The chain couples TRBV18 to TRBJ1-2; D perhaps matches TRBD1 (5 bases). In germline, CDR1 is KGHSH, CDR2 LQKENI. This CDR3 is built from 14 residues. The V and J ends lost 4 bases and 4 bases respectively, with 13 bases between them. For the CDR3, the DNA is TGTGCCAGCTCACTGTCGGGGGGAGCCTATGGCTACACCTTC. It translates to CASSLSGGAYGYTF.

Only one count was recorded for this clone. J is TRBJ2-2 and V is TRBV7-9; 8 nucleotides agree with TRBD2. There are 17 residues in the CDR3. Trimming at V came to 4 bases and at J to 3 bases, leaving 10 bases not matched to a gene. Germline-derived CDR1 and CDR2 are SEHNR and FQNEAQ (reference sequence). The chain's CDR3 is CASSYAIAGKDTGELFF. In DNA, the CDR3 is TGTGCCAGCAGCTACGCTATAGCGGGAAAAGACACCGGGGAGCTGTTTTTT. The full variable domain, rest sourced from reference TRBV7-9 and TRBJ2-2, is DTGVSQNPRHKITKRGQNVTFRCDPISEHNRLYWYRQTLGQGPEFLTYFQNEAQLEKSRLLSDRFSAERPKGSFSTLEIQRTEQGDSAMYLCASSYAIAGKDTGELFFGEGSRLTVL.

The CDR3 region has the DNA TGTGCCAGCAGCCCTAGCGGTTTTCTAGCCAAAAACATTCAGTACTTC. It is translated as CASSPSGFLAKNIQYF. V usage is TRBV7-9 and J usage is TRBJ2-4, with 7 bases that match TRBD2. V gave up 5 bases and J gave up 0 bases; unmatched junction bases: 7. Germline CDR1 SEHNR, CDR2 FQNEAQ (reference sequence). The CDR3 is made up of 16 amino acids.

This clone has just a few counts. The gene calls are TRBV18 and TRBJ2-7; a weak D match, TRBD1 (6 bases). The CDR3 has 15 residues. Germline CDR1 and CDR2: KGHSH and LQKENI. Trimming stripped 1 base from V and 2 bases from J, with 12 bases between. The CDR3 loop is CASSPLRTDTYEQYF. CDR3 DNA sequence: TGTGCCAGCTCACCACTCCGGACAGACACCTACGAGCAGTACTTC.

This rearrangement joins TRBV19 to TRBJ2-7, with 9 positions matching TRBD1. V shed 5 bases, J shed 1 base, and the junction held 3 bases outside the gene matches. This CDR3 comprises 14 residues. Germline V gene sequence: CDR1 LNHDA, CDR2 SQIVND (reference sequence). CDR3 nucleotide sequence: TGTGCCAGTAGTTGGGGGACAGGGTCCTACGAGCAGTACTTC. Translating it yields CASSWGTGSYEQYF.